One sample yielded the 32 T cell receptor beta chains listed below, sequenced in a study of cytomegalovirus exposure and HLA in healthy donors. The primer mix had 60 Vbeta and 13 Jbeta primers. Using immunoSEQ multiplex PCR, the repertoire was profiled, and TCRdb retains in-frame clones only, with some absent. The sample holds 150,000 to 200,000 clones; roughly 80% are singletons and the top ten take about 1.8%. The sequenced sample consisted of PBMCs. The receptors come from a woman aged 18 to 35 in good health and CMV-seronegative.

This chain joins TRBV11-2 and TRBJ2-3; 7 nucleotides align to TRBD1. This CDR3 is built from 19 residues. Germline V gives CDR1 SGHAT, CDR2 FQNNGV. With 2 bases clipped from V and 4 bases from J, the junction kept 18 bases outside the gene matches. CDR3 residues: CASSLQGVRTSHRPDTQYF. The CDR3 DNA is TGTGCCAGCAGCTTACAGGGGGTACGGACTTCCCACCGCCCAGATACGCAGTATTTT.

V is TRBV7-8 and J is TRBJ1-3, with D maybe TRBD1 (5 bases). This CDR3 has 19 residues. The V gene lost 5 bases and the J gene lost 0 bases, with 23 bases spanning the gap. Germline-derived CDR1 and CDR2 are SGHVS and FQNEAQ. CDR3 DNA sequence: TGTGCCAGCAGCACGAGTGGGCTGGCAGGGCGCTACTCTGGAAACACCATATATTTT. It encodes CASSTSGLAGRYSGNTIYF.

To note about this clone: This sample also contains other DNA sequences that code for the same CDR3. The chain couples TRBV10-2 to TRBJ2-7, with 10 bases identical to TRBD2. The CDR3 is 14 amino acids. V shed 4 bases, J shed 4 bases, and the junction held 4 bases outside the gene matches. Germline lookup yields CDR1 WSHSY and CDR2 SAAADI. In DNA form, the CDR3 reads TGCGCCAGCAGTGGTCCAGCGGGAGGGTACGAGCAGTACTTC. This gives the protein CASSGPAGGYEQYF.

This clone was counted only a few times. V and J are TRBV5-1 and TRBJ2-5, with D tentatively TRBD2 (6 bases). The germline V gene encodes CDR1 SGHRS and CDR2 YFSETQ. Trimming stripped 0 bases from V and 0 bases from J, with 12 bases between. This CDR3 region has 16 residues. DNA for the CDR3: TGCGCCAGCAGCTTGGAAGGGAGGACGTACCAAGAGACCCAGTACTTC. It encodes CASSLEGRTYQETQYF. The entire variable domain, with the rest obtained from reference TRBV5-1 and TRBJ2-5, is as follows: KAGVTQTPRYLIKTRGQQVTLSCSPISGHRSVSWYQQTPGQGLQFLFEYFSETQRNKGNFPGRFSGRQFSNSRSEMNVSTLELGDSALYLCASSLEGRTYQETQYFGPGTRLLVL.

This clone was seen a handful of times. CDR3 coding DNA: TGTGCCAGTAGTCCATACCTTGGCAGGGGTGATCAGCCCCAGCATTTT. Translated, it gives CASSPYLGRGDQPQHF. The chain links TRBV19 to TRBJ1-5, with a possible D match to TRBD1 (6 bases). V lost 5 bases and J 5 bases, leaving 19 bases between the germline ends. The germline gives CDR1 LNHDA, CDR2 SQIVND (reference sequence). The CDR3 covers 16 residues.

This clone has a count of ten or more. V and J are TRBV9 and TRBJ2-3; 7 bases fit TRBD1. The length of the CDR3 is 15 residues. With V trimmed by 0 bases and J by 4 bases, 5 bases remained unmatched. Germline V gene data show CDR1 as SGDLS and CDR2 as YYNGEE. CDR3: CASSVEGTASDTQYF. The CDR3 region has the DNA TGTGCCAGCAGCGTAGAGGGGACAGCTTCAGATACGCAGTATTTT.

The J gene is TRBJ2-1, the V gene TRBV19; tentatively, D is TRBD2 (7 bases). V lost 0 bases, J lost 0 bases, and 12 bases lay in between. This CDR3 is 17 amino acids long. Germline V lookup: CDR1 LNHDA, CDR2 SQIVND (reference sequence). CDR3 DNA: TGTGCCAGTAGTATAGATCTAGGGGGGGTCTCCTACAATGAGCAGTTCTTC. Amino acids: CASSIDLGGVSYNEQFF.

V gene TRBV10-3 combines with J gene TRBJ2-1; 13 nucleotides match TRBD2. CDR3 length equals 17 residues. In germline, CDR1 is ENHRY, CDR2 SYGVKD. J lost 0 bases, V lost 10 bases, and 9 bases had no gene match. CDR3 region: CATAGLAGPSSYNEQFF. DNA of the CDR3: TGTGCCACCGCGGGACTAGCGGGACCGAGCTCCTACAATGAGCAGTTCTTC.

V gene TRBV15 combines with J gene TRBJ1-2, with D possibly matching TRBD1 (6 bases). The V end was cut by 2 bases, the J end by 1 base, with 11 bases between. This CDR3 comprises 15 residues. Germline values: CDR1 LNHNV, CDR2 YYDKDF (reference sequence). The CDR3 nucleotides read TGTGCCACCAGCAGAATGAGACAGGTTAACTATGGCTACACCTTC. Its protein product is CATSRMRQVNYGYTF.

This clone occurred a few times. CDR3 nucleotide sequence: TGTGCCAGTAGTTCCATAACCCGACCGGGCGAGCAGTACTTC. Translating it yields CASSSITRPGEQYF. J is TRBJ2-7 and V is TRBV19; D is unclear. In germline, CDR1 is LNHDA, CDR2 SQIVND (reference sequence). V gave up 5 bases and J gave up 6 bases, with 17 bases separating them. CDR3 size: 14 residues.

The chain links TRBV7-6 to TRBJ2-2, with 10 bases aligning to TRBD2. Per the germline V gene, CDR1 is SGHVS and CDR2 is FNYEAQ. The length of the CDR3 is 16 residues. Trimming at V came to 6 bases and at J to 4 bases, leaving 8 bases not matched to a gene. The CDR3 loop reads CASRQTSGPFTGELFF. CDR3 bases: TGTGCCAGCAGGCAGACTAGCGGGCCCTTCACCGGGGAGCTGTTTTTT.

The chain uses TRBV19 and TRBJ1-5; TRBD1 matches at 8 bases. Germline CDR1 LNHDA, CDR2 SQIVND (reference sequence). CDR3 length: 16 amino acids. Trimming removed 2 bases from V and 2 bases from J; junction bases left unmatched: 5. The CDR3 nucleotides read TGTGCCAGTAGTATATCCGGGACAGGCCGCAATCAGCCCCAGCATTTT. Its translation: CASSISGTGRNQPQHF.

J is TRBJ2-2 and V is TRBV7-3; 13 nucleotides match TRBD2. Trimming took 1 base from V and 1 from J; bases not matched to a gene: 21. This CDR3 contains 24 residues. CDR1 and CDR2 (germline): SGHTA, FQGTGA. The CDR3 loop is CASSLREASSWGRTSGRNTGELFF. The CDR3 nucleotides read TGTGCCAGCAGCTTAAGGGAGGCCAGCTCCTGGGGAAGGACTAGCGGGAGGAACACCGGGGAGCTGTTTTTT.

V and J are TRBV29-1 and TRBJ1-1, with 9 bases aligning to TRBD1. The ends lost 4 bases at V and 4 bases at J; junction bases unmatched: 4. Germline V gene sequence: CDR1 SQVTM, CDR2 ANQGSEA. The CDR3 has 13 amino acids. For the CDR3, the DNA is TGCAGCGTTGGACAGGGGGTGGGCACTGAAGCTTTCTTT. This encodes CSVGQGVGTEAFF.

This clone occurred once. This rearrangement joins TRBV29-1 to TRBJ2-5; 8 bases agree with TRBD1. CDR1 and CDR2 (germline): SQVTM, ANQGSEA. After removal of 5 bases from V and 7 bases from J, the junction contained 6 bases not matched to a gene. The CDR3 sequence is 12 residues long. The CDR3 sequence: CSVPTTGVTQYF. CDR3 bases: TGCAGCGTTCCAACGACAGGGGTGACCCAGTACTTC.

This clone appeared many times. The chain carries TRBV2 and TRBJ2-1; 10 positions agree with TRBD2. Trimming took 7 bases from V and 5 from J; bases not matched to a gene: 5. The CDR3 has 14 amino acids. CDR1 is SNHLY, CDR2 FYNNEI, per germline. The CDR3 nucleotides read TGTGCCAGCATGAGTGGGACTAGCGACAATGAGCAGTTCTTC. Translation: CASMSGTSDNEQFF. Supplemented by reference TRBV2 and TRBJ2-1, the full variable domain reads EPEVTQTPSHQVTQMGQEVILRCVPISNHLYFYWYRQILGQKVEFLVSFYNNEISEKSEIFDDQFSVERPDGSNFTLKIRSTKLEDSAMYFCASMSGTSDNEQFFGPGTRLTVL.

Points on this clone: The junction differs from germline at one of its ends, possibly a read error. The genes are TRBV5-4 and TRBJ2-5; no reliable D call. The length of the CDR3 is 17 residues. The germline gives CDR1 SGHNT, CDR2 YYREEE (reference sequence). The CDR3: CASSLDSSVYTQETQYF. The CDR3, as DNA: TGTGCCAGCAGCCTCGATAGTTCCGTTTACACTCAAGAGACTCAGTACTTC.

This chain joins TRBV29-1 and TRBJ2-2; perhaps TRBD2 as D (5 bases). Between the trimmed V and J ends, which lost 4 bases and 4 bases, there was a span of 16 bases. This CDR3 has 15 residues. The germline V gene has CDR1 SQVTM and CDR2 ANQGSEA. The CDR3: CSVVLVRAGTGELFF. The CDR3 DNA follows: TGCAGCGTTGTTTTAGTTAGGGCGGGCACCGGGGAGCTGTTTTTT.

The rearrangement links TRBV19 to TRBJ2-1; D is ambiguous. CDR3 length: 15 residues. CDR1 is LNHDA and CDR2 is SQIVND in the germline V gene (reference sequence). The V end was cut by 4 bases, the J end by 7 bases, with 17 bases between. CDR3 bases: TGTGCCAGTAGTACGGCCCCCGACTCGCGGAATGAGCAGTTCTTC. Its translation: CASSTAPDSRNEQFF. The variable domain in full, completed from reference TRBV19 and TRBJ2-1, reads DGGITQSPKYLFRKEGQNVTLSCEQNLNHDAMYWYRQDPGQGLRLIYYSQIVNDFQKGDIAEGYSVSREKKESFPLTVTSAQKNPTAFYLCASSTAPDSRNEQFFGPGTRLTVL.

Notes on this clone: One end of the junction varies from germline; a read error may be responsible. V gene TRBV7-9 combines with J gene TRBJ1-2; D is possibly TRBD1 (5 bases). The CDR3 loop spans 13 amino acids. Per the germline V gene, CDR1 is SEHNR and CDR2 is FQNEAQ (reference sequence). CDR3 sequence: CSSRPTGDYGYTF. In DNA form, the CDR3 reads TGTTCCAGCAGGCCTACAGGAGACTATGGCTACACCTTC.

This chain links TRBV28 with TRBJ2-1; possible D gene TRBD2, 5 bases. In germline, CDR1 is MDHEN, CDR2 SYDVKM. V was cut by 3 bases and J by 9 bases, with 21 bases left in between. This CDR3 has 16 residues. CDR3 DNA sequence: TGTGCCAGCAGTTTGTTGTTGACTATCGTTGGCGGTGAGCAGTTCTTC. It translates to CASSLLLTIVGGEQFF.

The CDR3 is CASSQELGGRASLAKNIQYF. Written as DNA, the CDR3 is TGCGCCAGCAGCCAAGAACTAGGGGGTCGGGCTAGCCTAGCCAAAAACATTCAGTACTTC. The chain carries TRBV4-1 and TRBJ2-4; a weak D match, TRBD1 (6 bases). Trimming removed 0 bases at V and 0 bases at J, with 21 bases between. In germline, CDR1 is MGHRA, CDR2 YSYEKL. The CDR3 has 20 residues.

The chain has TRBV7-8 and TRBJ2-3, with 11 bases matching TRBD2. Germline lookup yields CDR1 SGHVS and CDR2 FQNEAQ. This CDR3 comprises 18 residues. V dropped 0 bases and J dropped 2; count of bases not matched to a gene: 7. The CDR3 DNA is TGTGCCAGCAGCTTAGCGGGGGTAGCGGGAGGGGTCACAGATACGCAGTATTTT. It is translated as CASSLAGVAGGVTDTQYF.

V usage is TRBV4-3 and J usage is TRBJ2-1, with a tentative D call TRBD2 (5 bases). Germline CDR1 and CDR2: LGHNA and YSLEER. The CDR3 sequence is 12 residues long. Trimming stripped 1 base from V and 10 bases from J, with 8 bases between. Written as DNA, the CDR3 is TGCGCCAGCAGCCAAGCGACGGGGGAGCAGTTCTTC. It specifies CASSQATGEQFF.

In its sample, this clone was seen once. In nucleotides, the CDR3 is TGTGCCAGCAGTCCCGGGACAGGGGGTCCGGCTGATACGCAGTATTTT. It encodes CASSPGTGGPADTQYF. The gene calls are TRBV7-9 and TRBJ2-3; 11 nucleotides match TRBD1. The CDR3 extends over 16 amino acids. With V trimmed by 6 bases and J by 6 bases, 11 bases remained unmatched. Per the germline V gene, CDR1 is SEHNR and CDR2 is FQNEAQ (reference sequence).

The chain's CDR3 is CASSQDRRGVLEGTDTQYF. The DNA for the CDR3 is TGCGCCAGCAGCCAAGATAGACGGGGGGTCCTAGAGGGCACAGATACGCAGTATTTT. The chain employs TRBV4-3 and TRBJ2-3; 7 bases align to TRBD2. The CDR3 runs to 19 residues. CDR1 and CDR2 (germline): LGHNA, YSLEER. J lost 1 base, V lost 0 bases, and 13 bases had no gene match.

The chain joins TRBV7-2 to TRBJ2-2; possible D gene TRBD1, 6 bases. Germline loops: CDR1 SGHTA, CDR2 FQGNSA. The CDR3 contains 14 residues. V was trimmed by 3 bases and J by 5 bases, leaving 10 bases between them. CDR3 loop: CASSFYTGTGELFF. The CDR3 DNA sequence: TGTGCCAGCAGCTTCTACACAGGGACCGGGGAGCTGTTTTTT. Full variable domain (remainder filled in from reference TRBV7-2 and TRBJ2-2): GAGVSQSPSNKVTEKGKDVELRCDPISGHTALYWYRQSLGQGLEFLIYFQGNSAPDKSGLPSDRFSAERTGGSVSTLTIQRTQQEDSAVYLCASSFYTGTGELFFGEGSRLTVL.

This clone was picked up a small number of times. V usage is TRBV27 and J usage is TRBJ1-1; the match to TRBD1 covers 7 bases. The CDR3 sequence is 12 residues long. Trimming removed 5 bases from V and 8 bases from J; junction bases left unmatched: 5. CDR1 MNHEY and CDR2 SMNVEV come from the germline V gene (reference sequence). The CDR3 DNA sequence: TGTGCCAGCAGTCTGCGACAGGGCGAAGCTTTCTTT. The encoded protein is CASSLRQGEAFF.

The genes are TRBV4-1 and TRBJ1-1; D is undetermined. Germline assignment: CDR1 MGHRA and CDR2 YSYEKL. V gave up 0 bases and J gave up 5 bases, with 7 bases separating them. CDR3 size: 13 residues. The CDR3 sequence is CASSQDSGTEAFF. The CDR3, as DNA: TGCGCCAGCAGCCAAGACTCCGGGACTGAAGCTTTCTTT.

The J gene is TRBJ1-1, the V gene TRBV9, with D possibly being TRBD1 (6 bases). Looked up from germline, CDR1 is SGDLS and CDR2 is YYNGEE. The CDR3 runs 13 residues. V shed 4 bases and J shed 4 bases, with 11 bases lying between them. The CDR3 protein is CASSSFRGTEAFF. CDR3 nucleotide sequence: TGTGCCAGCAGCTCGTTCAGGGGCACTGAAGCTTTCTTT.

CDR3: CASREGLAWADTQYF. CDR3 nucleotide sequence: TGCGCCAGCAGAGAAGGACTAGCGTGGGCAGATACGCAGTATTTT. V and J are TRBV5-1 and TRBJ2-3, with 9 bases that match TRBD2. CDR3 length: 15 residues. With 5 bases clipped from V and 4 bases from J, the junction kept 8 bases outside the gene matches. The germline V gene encodes CDR1 SGHRS and CDR2 YFSETQ.

The gene calls are TRBV18 and TRBJ1-2; 8 bases match TRBD1. V was clipped by 6 bases and J by 4 bases; unmatched bases: 7. This CDR3 comprises 14 residues. CDR1 and CDR2 from the germline V gene are KGHSH and LQKENI. The CDR3 DNA reads TGTGCCAGCTCTCCGGACAGGGCCACCTATGGCTACACCTTC. It translates to CASSPDRATYGYTF.